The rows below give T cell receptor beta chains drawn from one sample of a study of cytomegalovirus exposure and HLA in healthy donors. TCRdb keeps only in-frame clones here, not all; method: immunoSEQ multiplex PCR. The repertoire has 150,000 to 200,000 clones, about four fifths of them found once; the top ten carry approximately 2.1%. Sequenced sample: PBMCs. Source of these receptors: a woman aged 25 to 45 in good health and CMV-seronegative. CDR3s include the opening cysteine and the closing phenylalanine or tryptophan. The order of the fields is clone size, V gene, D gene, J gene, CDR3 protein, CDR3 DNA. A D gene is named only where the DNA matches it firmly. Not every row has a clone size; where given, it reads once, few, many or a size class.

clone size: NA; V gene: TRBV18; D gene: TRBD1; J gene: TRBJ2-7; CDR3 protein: CASSPRQGFVHEQYF; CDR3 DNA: TGTGCCAGCTCACCACGACAGGGTTTTGTTCACGAGCAGTACTTC
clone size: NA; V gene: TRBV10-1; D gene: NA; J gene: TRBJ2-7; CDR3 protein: CASSAFVVSSYEQYF; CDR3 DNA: TGCGCCAGCAGTGCTTTCGTGGTGAGCTCCTACGAGCAGTACTTC
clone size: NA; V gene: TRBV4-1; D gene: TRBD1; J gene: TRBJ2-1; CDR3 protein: CASSQDWTGRNEQFF; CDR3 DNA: TGCGCCAGCAGCCAAGATTGGACAGGGCGTAATGAGCAGTTCTTC
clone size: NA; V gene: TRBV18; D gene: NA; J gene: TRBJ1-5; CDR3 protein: CASSPGSNQPQHF; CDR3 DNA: TGTGCCAGCTCACCGGGCAGCAATCAGCCCCAGCATTTT
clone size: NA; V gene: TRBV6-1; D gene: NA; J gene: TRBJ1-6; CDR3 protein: CASHSSYNSPLHF; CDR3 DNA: TGTGCCAGCCACAGCTCCTATAATTCACCCCTCCACTTT
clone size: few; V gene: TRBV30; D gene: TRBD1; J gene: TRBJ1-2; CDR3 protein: CAWSAQGAGGYTF; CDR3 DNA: TGTGCCTGGAGTGCACAGGGGGCAGGGGGCTACACCTTC
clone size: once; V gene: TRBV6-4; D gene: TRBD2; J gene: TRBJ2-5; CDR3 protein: CASRIMSSAGDQETQYF; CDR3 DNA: TGTGCCAGCAGAATCATGAGTTCGGCGGGGGATCAAGAGACCCAGTACTTC
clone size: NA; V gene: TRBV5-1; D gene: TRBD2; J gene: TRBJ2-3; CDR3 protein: CASSLILAGVADTQYF; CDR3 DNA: TGCGCCAGCAGCTTGATACTAGCGGGGGTCGCAGATACGCAGTATTTT
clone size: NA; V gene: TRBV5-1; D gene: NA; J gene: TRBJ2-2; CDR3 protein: CASSLIGDTGELFF; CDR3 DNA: TGCGCCAGCAGCTTGATAGGGGACACCGGGGAGCTGTTTTTT
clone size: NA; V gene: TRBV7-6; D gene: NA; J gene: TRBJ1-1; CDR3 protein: CASSPLGGLNTEAFF; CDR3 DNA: TGTGCCAGCAGCCCGTTGGGGGGGCTGAACACTGAAGCTTTCTTT
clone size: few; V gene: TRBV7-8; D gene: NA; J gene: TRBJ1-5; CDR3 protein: CASSSLRTGNQPQHF; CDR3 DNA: TGTGCCAGCAGCTCCCTAAGGACAGGCAATCAGCCCCAGCATTTT
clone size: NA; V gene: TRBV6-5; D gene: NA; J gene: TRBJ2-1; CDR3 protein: CASSYRQPLGYNEQFF; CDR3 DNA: TGTGCCAGCAGTTACAGACAGCCTCTGGGGTACAATGAGCAGTTCTTC
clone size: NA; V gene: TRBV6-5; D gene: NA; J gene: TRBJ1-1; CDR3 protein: CASRPWEGGNTEAFF; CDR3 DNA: TGTGCCAGCAGACCCTGGGAGGGAGGGAACACTGAAGCTTTCTTT
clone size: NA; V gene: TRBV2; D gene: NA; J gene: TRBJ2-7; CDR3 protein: CASSWETGTYEQYF; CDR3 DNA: TGTGCCAGCAGCTGGGAGACGGGGACCTACGAGCAGTACTTC
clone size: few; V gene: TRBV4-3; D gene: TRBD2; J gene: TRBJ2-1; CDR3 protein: CASRHRHRTSDYNEQFF; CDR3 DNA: TGCGCCAGCAGACACAGGCATAGGACTAGCGACTACAATGAGCAGTTCTTC
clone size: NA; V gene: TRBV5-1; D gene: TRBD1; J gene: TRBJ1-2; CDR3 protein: CASSATGYPYGYTF; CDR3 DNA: TGCGCCAGCAGCGCGACAGGGTACCCCTATGGCTACACCTTC
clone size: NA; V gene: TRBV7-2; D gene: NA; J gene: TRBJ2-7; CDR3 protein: CASSLVPHLNYEQYF; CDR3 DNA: TGTGCCAGCAGCTTAGTCCCCCATCTAAACTACGAGCAGTACTTC
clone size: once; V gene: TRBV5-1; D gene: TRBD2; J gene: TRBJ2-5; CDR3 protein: CASSSQGLPEETQYF; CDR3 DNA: TGCGCCAGCAGTTCCCAGGGACTACCCGAAGAGACCCAGTACTTC
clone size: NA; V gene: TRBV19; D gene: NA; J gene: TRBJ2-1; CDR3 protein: CASSIGGDREQFF; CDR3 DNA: TGTGCCAGTAGTATAGGGGGGGACCGTGAGCAGTTCTTC
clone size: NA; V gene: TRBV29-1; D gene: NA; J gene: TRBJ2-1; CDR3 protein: CSVDRGSDEQFF; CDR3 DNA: TGCAGCGTTGATCGGGGAAGCGATGAGCAGTTCTTC
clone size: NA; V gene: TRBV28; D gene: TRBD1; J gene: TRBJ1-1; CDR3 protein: CASSLSAGTGRYAFF; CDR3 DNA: TGTGCCAGCAGTTTATCCGCCGGGACAGGGAGGTACGCTTTCTTT
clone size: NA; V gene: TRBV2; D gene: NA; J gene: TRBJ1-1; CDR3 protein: CASSEDGLNRAFF; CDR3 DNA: TGTGCCAGCAGTGAAGATGGGCTGAACCGAGCTTTCTTT
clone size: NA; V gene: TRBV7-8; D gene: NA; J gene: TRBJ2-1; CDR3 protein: CASSLGQGTYNEQFF; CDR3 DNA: TGTGCCAGCAGCTTAGGTCAGGGGACCTACAATGAGCAGTTCTTC
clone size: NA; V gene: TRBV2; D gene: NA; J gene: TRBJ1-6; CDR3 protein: CASSLGAGHNSPLHF; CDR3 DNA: TGTGCCAGCAGCTTAGGGGCCGGCCATAATTCACCCCTCCACTTT
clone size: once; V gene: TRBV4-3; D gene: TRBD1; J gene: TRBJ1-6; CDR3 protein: CASSQDRGGARSPLHF; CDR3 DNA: TGCGCCAGCAGCCAAGATCGAGGGGGCGCGAGGTCACCCCTCCACTTT
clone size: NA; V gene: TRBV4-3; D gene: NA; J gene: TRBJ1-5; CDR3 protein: CASSQDLPTLGNQPQHF; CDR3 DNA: TGCGCCAGCAGCCAAGATCTACCGACACTAGGTAATCAGCCCCAGCATTTT
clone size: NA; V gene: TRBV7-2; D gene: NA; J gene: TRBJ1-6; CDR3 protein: CASSQGQGNSPLHF; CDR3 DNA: TGTGCCAGCAGCCAGGGGCAGGGGAATTCACCCCTCCACTTT
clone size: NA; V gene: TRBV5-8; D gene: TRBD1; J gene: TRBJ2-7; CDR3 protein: CASSLLGTGVHEQYF; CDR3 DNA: TGTGCCAGCAGCTTACTCGGGACAGGGGTCCACGAGCAGTACTTC
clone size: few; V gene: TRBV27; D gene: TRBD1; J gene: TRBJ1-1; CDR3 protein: CASYRGVNTEAFF; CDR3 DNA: TGTGCCAGCTACAGGGGAGTGAACACTGAAGCTTTCTTT
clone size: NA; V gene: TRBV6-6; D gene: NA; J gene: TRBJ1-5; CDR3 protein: CASSYSTGLGNQPQHF; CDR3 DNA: TGTGCCAGCAGTTACTCTACAGGGCTAGGCAATCAGCCCCAGCATTTT
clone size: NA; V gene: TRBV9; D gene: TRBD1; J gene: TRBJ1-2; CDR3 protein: CASSPTTGANYGYTF; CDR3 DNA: TGTGCCAGCAGCCCTACGACAGGGGCTAACTATGGCTACACCTTC
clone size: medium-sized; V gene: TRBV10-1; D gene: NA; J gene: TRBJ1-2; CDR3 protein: CASSPDGIYGYTF; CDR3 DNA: TGCGCCAGCAGCCCGGACGGGATTTATGGCTACACCTTC
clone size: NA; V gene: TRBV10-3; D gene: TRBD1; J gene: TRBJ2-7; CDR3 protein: CAITQGQEKEQYF; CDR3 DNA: TGTGCCATCACCCAGGGACAGGAGAAAGAGCAGTACTTC
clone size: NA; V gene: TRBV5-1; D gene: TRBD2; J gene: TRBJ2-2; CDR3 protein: CASSLKLQRGLNTGELFF; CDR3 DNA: TGCGCCAGCAGCTTGAAATTACAGCGGGGCCTGAACACCGGGGAGCTGTTTTTT
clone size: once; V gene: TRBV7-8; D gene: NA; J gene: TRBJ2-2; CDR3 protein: CASSLARTEFTGELFF; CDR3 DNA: TGTGCCAGCAGCTTAGCTAGGACAGAGTTCACCGGGGAGCTGTTTTTT
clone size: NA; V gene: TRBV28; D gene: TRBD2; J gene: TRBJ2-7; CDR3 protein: CASSPGTSGGLYEQYF; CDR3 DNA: TGTGCCAGCAGCCCAGGGACTAGCGGGGGGCTCTACGAGCAGTACTTC
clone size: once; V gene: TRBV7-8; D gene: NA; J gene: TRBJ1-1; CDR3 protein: CASSLDPGGYTEAFF; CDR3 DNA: TGTGCCAGCAGCTTAGATCCGGGGGGGTACACTGAAGCTTTCTTT
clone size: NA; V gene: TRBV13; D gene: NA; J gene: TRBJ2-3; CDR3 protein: CASSPKSGRFTDTQYF; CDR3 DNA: TGTGCCAGCAGCCCTAAATCGGGGAGATTCACAGATACGCAGTATTTT
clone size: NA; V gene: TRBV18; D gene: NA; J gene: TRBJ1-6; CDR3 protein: CASSPTTTGLGHNSPLHF; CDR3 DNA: TGTGCCAGCTCACCGACGACGACAGGACTGGGCCATAATTCACCCCTCCACTTT
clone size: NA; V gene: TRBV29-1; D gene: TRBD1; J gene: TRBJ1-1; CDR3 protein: CSVGRDRVTEAFF; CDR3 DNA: TGCAGCGTTGGACGGGACAGGGTCACTGAAGCTTTCTTT
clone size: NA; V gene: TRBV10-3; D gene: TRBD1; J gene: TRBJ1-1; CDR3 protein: CAISANYRGQAEAFF; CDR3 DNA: TGTGCCATCAGTGCCAACTACAGGGGGCAGGCTGAAGCTTTCTTT
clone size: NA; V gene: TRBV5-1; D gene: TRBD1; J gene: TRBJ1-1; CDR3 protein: CASSREQGFTEAFF; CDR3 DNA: TGCGCCAGCAGCCGTGAACAGGGGTTCACTGAAGCTTTCTTT
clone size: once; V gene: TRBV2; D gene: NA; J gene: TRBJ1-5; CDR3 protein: CASCRTDSNQPQHF; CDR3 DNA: TGTGCCAGCTGTAGGACAGACTCCAATCAGCCCCAGCATTTT
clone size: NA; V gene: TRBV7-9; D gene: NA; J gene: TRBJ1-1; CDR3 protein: CASSQPQGFTEAFF; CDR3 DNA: TGTGCCAGCAGCCAACCACAGGGTTTCACTGAAGCTTTCTTT
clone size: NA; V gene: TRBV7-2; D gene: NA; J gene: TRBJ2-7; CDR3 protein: CASSLDYEQYF; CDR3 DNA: TGTGCCAGCAGCTTAGACTACGAGCAGTACTTC
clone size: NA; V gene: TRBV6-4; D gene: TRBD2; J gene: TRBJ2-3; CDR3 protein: CASSDGPAGGDTQYF; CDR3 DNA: TGTGCCAGCAGTGACGGCCCAGCGGGGGGGGATACGCAGTATTTT
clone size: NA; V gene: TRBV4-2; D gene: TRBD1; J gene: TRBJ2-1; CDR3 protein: CASSLETARGNEQFF; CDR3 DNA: TGTGCCAGCAGCTTAGAGACGGCCAGGGGGAATGAGCAGTTCTTC
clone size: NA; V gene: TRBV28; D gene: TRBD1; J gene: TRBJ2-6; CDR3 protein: CASSHRGPGANVLTF; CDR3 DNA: TGTGCCAGCAGTCACAGGGGGCCTGGGGCCAACGTCCTGACTTTC
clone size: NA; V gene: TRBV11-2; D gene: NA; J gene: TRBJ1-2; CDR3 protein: CASSLRGQHDYGYTF; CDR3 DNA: TGTGCCAGCAGCTTAAGAGGACAGCATGACTATGGCTACACCTTC
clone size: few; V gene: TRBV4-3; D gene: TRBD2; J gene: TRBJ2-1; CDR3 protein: CASSQDTPQLAGGNEQFF; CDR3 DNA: TGCGCCAGCAGCCAAGATACCCCGCAACTAGCGGGGGGGAATGAGCAGTTCTTC
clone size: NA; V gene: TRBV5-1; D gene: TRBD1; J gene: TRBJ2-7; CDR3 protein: CASSPGTVSYEQYF; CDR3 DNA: TGCGCCAGCAGCCCCGGGACAGTTTCCTACGAGCAGTACTTC
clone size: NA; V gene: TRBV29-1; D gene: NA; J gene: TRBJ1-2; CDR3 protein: CSIGPIQRGYTF; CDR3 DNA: TGCAGTATTGGGCCAATTCAACGGGGCTACACCTTC
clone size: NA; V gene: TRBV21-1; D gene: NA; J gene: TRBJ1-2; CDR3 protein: CASRSYLGVGGYGYTF; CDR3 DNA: TGTGCCAGCAGGTCCTACCTCGGGGTCGGCGGGTATGGCTACACCTTC
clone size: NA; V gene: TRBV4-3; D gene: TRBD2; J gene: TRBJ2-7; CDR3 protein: CASSQDVASGGHSSYEQYF; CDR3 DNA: TGCGCCAGCAGCCAAGATGTGGCTAGCGGGGGGCACAGCTCCTACGAGCAGTACTTC
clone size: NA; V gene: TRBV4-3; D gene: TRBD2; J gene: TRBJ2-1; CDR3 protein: CASSPASGGRYNEQFF; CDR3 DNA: TGCGCCAGCAGCCCAGCTAGCGGGGGGCGGTACAATGAGCAGTTCTTC
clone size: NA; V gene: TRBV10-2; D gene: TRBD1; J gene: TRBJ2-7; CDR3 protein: CASSPTGTVDEQYF; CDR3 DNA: TGCGCCAGCAGTCCGACAGGGACGGTAGACGAGCAGTACTTC
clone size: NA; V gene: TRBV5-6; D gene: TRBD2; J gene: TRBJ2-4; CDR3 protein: CASSFMTSGVSKNIQYF; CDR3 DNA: TGTGCCAGCAGCTTCATGACTAGCGGGGTTTCCAAAAACATTCAGTACTTC
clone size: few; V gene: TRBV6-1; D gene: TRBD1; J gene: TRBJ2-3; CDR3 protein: CASTRQGAGDTQYF; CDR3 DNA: TGTGCCAGCACCCGACAGGGGGCTGGAGATACGCAGTATTTT
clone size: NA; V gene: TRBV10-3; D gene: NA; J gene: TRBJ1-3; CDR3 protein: CATQGSSSGNTIYF; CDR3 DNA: TGTGCCACCCAGGGCTCTTCCTCTGGAAACACCATATATTTT
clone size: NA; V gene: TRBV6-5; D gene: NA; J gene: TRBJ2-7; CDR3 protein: CAARDWGGYEQYF; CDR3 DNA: TGTGCCGCCAGGGACTGGGGCGGGTACGAGCAGTACTTC